Each of the 24 T cell receptor beta chains below was sequenced from the same sample in a study of blood T cells in healthy people across ages. The authors ran a second PCR of roughly 7 to 11 cycles using a sample-barcoded 5' primer and a J-beta primer mix. TCRdb re-analysed the 5' RACE reads in MiXCR, keeping a single row per CDR3 protein. The sample holds roughly 930,000 distinct CDR3 sequences, around 49% seen once. The sample consisted of blood. The receptor source for this set is a man aged 30 to 39 in good health.

The chain has TRBV29-1 and TRBJ2-2; D remains unclear. CDR3 length equals 11 residues. Germline CDR1 and CDR2: SQVTM and ANQGSEA. Trimming cost V 6 bases and J 3 bases, with 5 bases left between them. The CDR3 DNA reads TGCAGCGTAAGGGACACCGGGGAGCTGTTTTTT. Translated, it gives CSVRDTGELFF.

The J gene is TRBJ1-2, the V gene TRBV6-5, with D perhaps TRBD1 (5 bases). V lost 6 bases and J lost 8, with 16 bases in between. CDR1 and CDR2 (germline): MNHEY, SVGAGI. The CDR3 runs to 13 residues. The CDR3 region is CASSHSEGFGYTF. DNA of the CDR3: TGTGCCAGCAGCCACTCGGAGGGGTTCGGCTACACCTTC.

The chain links TRBV3-1 to TRBJ1-6; D unclear. Looked up from germline, CDR1 is LGHDT and CDR2 is YNNKEL (reference sequence). This CDR3 comprises 13 residues. Between the trimmed V and J ends, which lost 4 bases and 5 bases, there was a span of 6 bases. CDR3 residues: CASSPEHNSPLHF. The CDR3 DNA reads TGTGCCAGCAGCCCGGAGCATAATTCACCCCTCCACTTT.

The chain recombines TRBV6-6 with TRBJ1-5; the D is unclear. The CDR3 runs 14 residues. From germline, CDR1 is MNHNY and CDR2 SVGAGI (reference sequence). V gave up 7 bases and J gave up 3 bases, with 13 bases separating them. The CDR3 sequence: CASNAGLINQPQHF. The CDR3 DNA reads TGTGCCAGCAACGCCGGACTGATCAATCAGCCCCAGCATTTT.

This clonotype was observed once. The chain couples TRBV30 to TRBJ2-5; TRBD1 matches 9 bases. The better agreement between TRBJ2-7 and the DNA end casts doubt on the J call. CDR1 and CDR2 (germline): GTSNPN, SVGIG (reference sequence). The CDR3 is 12 amino acids. The CDR3 sequence is CATGQGPYEQYF. The CDR3 DNA reads as TGTGCCACGGGACAGGGACCCTACGAGCAGTACTTC.

The V and J genes are TRBV12-3 or TRBV12-4 and TRBJ2-5; D remains unclear. The J call is in doubt because the DNA end fits TRBJ2-7 better. The CDR3 is 14 amino acids. CDR3 DNA: TGTGCCAGCAGCCCCCAGGAGCGTATGTACGAGCAGTACTTC. Encoded protein: CASSPQERMYEQYF.

V and J are TRBV4-2 and TRBJ2-3, with 9 bases identical to TRBD2. CDR3 length equals 18 residues. Germline trimming cut 2 bases from V and 6 bases from J; bases unmatched to any gene: 15. The germline gives CDR1 LGHNA, CDR2 YNFKEQ. CDR3 in amino acids: CASSQFQRGAVKRDTQYF. The CDR3 DNA sequence: TGTGCCAGCAGCCAATTCCAGCGGGGGGCCGTGAAGCGCGATACGCAGTATTTT.

This clonotype was found many times. The chain couples TRBV28 to TRBJ2-7, with D perhaps TRBD1 (7 bases). The CDR3 totals 12 residues. V lost 10 bases, J lost 2 bases, and 12 bases lay in between. Germline V gives CDR1 MDHEN, CDR2 SYDVKM. The CDR3 sequence: CATDREAYEQYF. CDR3 in DNA: TGTGCCACTGACAGGGAGGCCTACGAGCAGTACTTC.

This clonotype has just a few counts. V is TRBV20-1 and J is TRBJ1-2, with D unresolved. There are 12 residues in the CDR3. Germline V lookup: CDR1 DFQATT, CDR2 SNEGSKA (reference sequence). V lost 3 bases and J lost 1, with 6 bases in between. CDR3 DNA: TGCAGTGCTAGCAGCAATAACTATGGCTACACCTTC. It encodes CSASSNNYGYTF.

This clonotype was observed a single time. The rearrangement links TRBV7-9 to TRBJ2-1; D is unclear. The CDR3 covers 16 residues. The germline gives CDR1 SEHNR, CDR2 FQNEAQ (reference sequence). V was pared by 5 bases and J by 7 bases, with 21 bases between. CDR3 nucleotide sequence: TGTGCCAGCAGCCCCCAAAACCGGGCTGTGGGGAATGAGCAGTTCTTC. Protein: CASSPQNRAVGNEQFF. The full variable domain, completed using reference TRBV7-9 and TRBJ2-1, is DTGVSQNPRHKITKRGQNVTFRCDPISEHNRLYWYRQTLGQGPEFLTYFQNEAQLEKSRLLSDRFSAERPKGSFSTLEIQRTEQGDSAMYLCASSPQNRAVGNEQFFGPGTRLTVL.

Concerning this clonotype itself: A much larger clone sits a single nucleotide away, making a read error possible. The V and J genes are TRBV20-1 and TRBJ2-7; 8 bases map to TRBD2. The CDR3 consists of 14 residues. J gave up 7 bases and V 7 bases, and 15 bases lay outside the gene matches. Germline CDR1 and CDR2: DFQATT and SNEGSKA (reference sequence). CDR3 sequence (DNA): TGCAGTGTATCAAGCGGGGGTGACTACAATGAGCAGTACTTC. Amino acids: CSVSSGGDYNEQYF.

This clonotype has just a few counts. The chain employs TRBV11-3 and TRBJ2-1; 8 positions agree with TRBD2. V trimming: 5 bases; J trimming: 10 bases; junction bases outside the gene matches: 4. CDR3 size: 12 residues. CDR1 SGHNT and CDR2 YENEEA come from the germline V gene. The CDR3 DNA reads as TGTGCCAGCAGCCGCCCGGGGGGGGAGCAGTTCTTC. It translates to CASSRPGGEQFF.

CDR3 DNA sequence: TGTGCCAGCAGCTTAGATTTGCGGGGGGGCTATGAGCAGTTCTTC. Translation: CASSLDLRGGYEQFF. The chain employs TRBV7-3 and TRBJ2-1, with TRBD2 matching 9 bases. The V gene end was trimmed by 2 bases and the J gene end by 8 bases; junction bases not matched to a gene: 7. This CDR3 comprises 15 residues. Per the germline V gene, CDR1 is SGHTA and CDR2 is FQGTGA.

The rearrangement links TRBV5-1 to TRBJ2-7; perhaps TRBD2 as D (5 bases). The germline gives CDR1 SGHRS, CDR2 YFSETQ. Between the trimmed V and J ends, which lost 3 bases and 7 bases, there was a span of 11 bases. The CDR3 contains 12 residues. The DNA for the CDR3 is TGCGCCAGCAGCTCTTGGACTCGTGAGCAGTACTTC. Its translation is CASSSWTREQYF.

The chain combines TRBV27 with TRBJ2-5, with D tentatively TRBD2 (5 bases). V gave up 5 bases and J gave up 1 base, with 20 bases separating them. The CDR3 is 17 amino acids. In germline, CDR1 is MNHEY, CDR2 SMNVEV (reference sequence). Written as DNA, the CDR3 is TGTGCCAGCAGTCACCCCGAGGGTTACGCCGGCCAAGAGACCCAGTACTTC. It yields the protein CASSHPEGYAGQETQYF.

The rearrangement joins TRBV6-5 to TRBJ1-4; possible D gene TRBD1, 5 bases. Trimming pared 6 bases from V and 8 bases from J, leaving 13 bases between. Looked up from germline, CDR1 is MNHEY and CDR2 is SVGAGI. The CDR3 is 13 amino acids. CDR3 in amino acids: CASRLGGEEKLFF. The CDR3 DNA is TGTGCCAGCAGGTTAGGAGGGGAAGAAAAACTGTTTTTT.

The chain is built from TRBV20-1 and TRBJ2-7; possible D gene TRBD2, 6 bases. The CDR3 totals 12 residues. The germline V gene encodes CDR1 DFQATT and CDR2 SNEGSKA (reference sequence). Deletions cut 3 bases from V and 7 bases from J, with 13 bases between. CDR3 bases: TGCAGTGCTAGCCCGCTACGGGGGGAGCAGTACTTC. Residues: CSASPLRGEQYF.

This clonotype has only a few counts. The chain links TRBV15 to TRBJ1-2, with D possibly being TRBD1 (6 bases). CDR1 is LNHNV and CDR2 is YYDKDF in the germline V gene (reference sequence). V lost 5 bases to trimming and J lost 0 bases, with 10 bases between them. CDR3 length equals 14 residues. CDR3 loop: CATSPDRTNYGYTF. The CDR3 DNA reads as TGTGCCACCAGCCCCGACAGGACTAACTATGGCTACACCTTC.

The chain joins TRBV7-2 to TRBJ2-2; TRBD2 might be the D (6 bases). The CDR3 covers 14 residues. V lost 4 bases and J 6 bases, leaving 12 bases between the germline ends. From germline, CDR1 is SGHTA and CDR2 FQGNSA. CDR3 sequence: CASSSFTSPGELFF. Written as DNA, the CDR3 is TGTGCCAGCAGCTCGTTCACTAGCCCCGGGGAGCTGTTTTTT. Combining the CDR3 with reference TRBV7-2 and TRBJ2-2 gives the whole variable domain GAGVSQSPSNKVTEKGKDVELRCDPISGHTALYWYRQSLGQGLEFLIYFQGNSAPDKSGLPSDRFSAERTGGSVSTLTIQRTQQEDSAVYLCASSSFTSPGELFFGEGSRLTVL.

This clonotype was counted only a few times. The chain combines TRBV7-8 with TRBJ2-5; 12 positions match TRBD1. The CDR3 runs 20 residues. V lost 1 base, J lost 3 bases, and 15 bases stayed unmatched. CDR1 SGHVS and CDR2 FQNEAQ come from the germline V gene. The CDR3 here is CASSLEGQGAFGSDEETQYF. In DNA, the CDR3 is TGTGCCAGCAGCTTAGAGGGACAGGGGGCGTTCGGTTCCGATGAAGAGACCCAGTACTTC.

This clonotype was observed a few times. The V gene is TRBV6-5, the J gene TRBJ2-1; the match to TRBD2 covers 8 bases. Germline CDR1 is MNHEY and CDR2 is SVGAGI. The CDR3 sequence is 13 residues long. J was trimmed by 6 bases and V by 7 bases; bases with no gene match: 5. The CDR3 nucleotides are TGTGCCAGCAAAGGCGGGGGGACCAATGAGCAGTTCTTC. This sequence encodes CASKGGGTNEQFF.

This chain uses TRBV6-5 with TRBJ1-2; D is uncertain. This CDR3 contains 13 residues. V lost 2 bases to trimming and J lost 8 bases, with 12 bases between them. Germline assignment: CDR1 MNHEY and CDR2 SVGAGI. Here the CDR3 reads CASSYQSRTGYTF. CDR3 nucleotides: TGTGCCAGCAGTTACCAGAGCCGCACAGGCTACACCTTC.

This clonotype came up once. The gene calls are TRBV4-1 and TRBJ1-1; a weak D match, TRBD1 (6 bases). Looked up from germline, CDR1 is MGHRA and CDR2 is YSYEKL. The CDR3 is made up of 17 amino acids. The germline V and J ends were trimmed by 0 bases and 3 bases, with 17 bases remaining between them. As DNA, the CDR3 is TGCGCCAGCAGCCAAGACATACAGGGTGTATGGGACACTGAAGCTTTCTTT. Residues: CASSQDIQGVWDTEAFF.

This clonotype is a singleton in its sample. The chain combines TRBV2 with TRBJ1-2; perhaps TRBD1 as D (5 bases). The length of the CDR3 is 13 residues. Trimming took off 7 bases at V and 7 bases at J, with 16 bases between the two ends. CDR1 is SNHLY and CDR2 is FYNNEI in the germline V gene. DNA for the CDR3: TGTGCCAGCATTCAGGGTGGATCAGGTGGCTACACCTTC. Translated, it gives CASIQGGSGGYTF.